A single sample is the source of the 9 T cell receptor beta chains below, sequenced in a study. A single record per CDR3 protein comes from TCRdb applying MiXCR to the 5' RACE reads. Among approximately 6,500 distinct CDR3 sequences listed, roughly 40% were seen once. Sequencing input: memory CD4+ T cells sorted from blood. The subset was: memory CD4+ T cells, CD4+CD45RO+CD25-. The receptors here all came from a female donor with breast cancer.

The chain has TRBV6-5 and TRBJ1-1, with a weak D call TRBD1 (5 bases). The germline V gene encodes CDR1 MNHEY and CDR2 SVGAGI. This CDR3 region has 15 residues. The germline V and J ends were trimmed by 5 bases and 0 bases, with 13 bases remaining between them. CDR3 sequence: CASSGADSVNTEAFF. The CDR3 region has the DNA TGTGCCAGCAGTGGTGCCGACAGCGTGAACACTGAAGCTTTCTTT.

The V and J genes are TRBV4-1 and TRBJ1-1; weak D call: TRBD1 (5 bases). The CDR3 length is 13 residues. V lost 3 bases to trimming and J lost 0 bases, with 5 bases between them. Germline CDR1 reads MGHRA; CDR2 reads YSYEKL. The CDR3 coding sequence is TGCGCCAGCAGCCAGGGGGTGAACACTGAAGCTTTCTTT. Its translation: CASSQGVNTEAFF.

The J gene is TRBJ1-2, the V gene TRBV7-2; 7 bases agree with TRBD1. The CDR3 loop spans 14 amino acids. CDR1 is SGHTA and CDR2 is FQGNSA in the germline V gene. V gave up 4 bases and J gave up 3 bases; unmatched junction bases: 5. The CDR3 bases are TGTGCCAGCAGCTCGACAGGGTTGGACTATGGCTACACCTTC. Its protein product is CASSSTGLDYGYTF.

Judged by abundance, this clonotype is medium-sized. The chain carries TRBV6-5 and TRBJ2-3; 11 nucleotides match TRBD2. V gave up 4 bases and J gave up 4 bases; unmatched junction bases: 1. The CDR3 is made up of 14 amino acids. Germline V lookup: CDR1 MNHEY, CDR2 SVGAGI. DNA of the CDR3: TGTGCCAGCAGTTTAGCGGGGGGGGCAGATACGCAGTATTTT. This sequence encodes CASSLAGGADTQYF.

Here the CDR3 reads CASSSTGTEGYTF. CDR3 bases: TGTGCCAGCAGCTCGACCGGGACAGAAGGCTACACCTTC. V is TRBV7-2 and J is TRBJ1-2, with TRBD1 identical over 7 bases. Germline-derived CDR1 and CDR2 are SGHTA and FQGNSA. Losses at the gene ends were 4 bases for V and 8 bases for J; bases not matched to a gene: 7. This CDR3 region has 13 residues.

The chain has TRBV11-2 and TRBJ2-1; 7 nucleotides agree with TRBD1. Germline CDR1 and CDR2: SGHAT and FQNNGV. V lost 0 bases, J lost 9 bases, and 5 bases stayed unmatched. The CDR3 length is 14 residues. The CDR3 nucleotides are TGTGCCAGCAGCTTAGATATAGGGGGCAGTGAGCAGTTCTTC. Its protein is CASSLDIGGSEQFF.

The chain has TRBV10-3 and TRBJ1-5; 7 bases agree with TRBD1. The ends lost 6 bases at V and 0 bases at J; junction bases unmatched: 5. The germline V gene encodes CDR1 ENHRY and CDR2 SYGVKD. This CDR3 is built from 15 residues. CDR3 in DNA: TGTGCCATCAGAAGCGACAGGGTTAGCAATCAGCCCCAGCATTTT. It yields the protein CAIRSDRVSNQPQHF.

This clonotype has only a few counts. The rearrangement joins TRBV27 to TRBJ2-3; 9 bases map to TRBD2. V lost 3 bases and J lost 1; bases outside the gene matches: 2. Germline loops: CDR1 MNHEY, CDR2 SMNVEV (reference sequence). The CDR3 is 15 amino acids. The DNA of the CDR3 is TGTGCCAGCAGTTTCCCTAGCGGGGGCACAGATACGCAGTATTTT. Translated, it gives CASSFPSGGTDTQYF.

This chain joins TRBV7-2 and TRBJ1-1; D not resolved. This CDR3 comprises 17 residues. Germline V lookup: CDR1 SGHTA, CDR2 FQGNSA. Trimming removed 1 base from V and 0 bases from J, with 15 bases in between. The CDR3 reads CASSLVWLGPMNTEAFF. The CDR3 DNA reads TGTGCCAGCAGCTTAGTTTGGCTCGGACCCATGAACACTGAAGCTTTCTTT.